The clone carrying this T cell receptor (beta chain) was seen a single time. What it binds is not known. The germline gives CDR1 MNHNS, CDR2 SASEGT. V shed 7 bases and J shed 0 bases, with 10 bases lying between them. The CDR3 runs 13 residues. Unique molecular identifiers were built into the TCR beta cDNA libraries. T cells, roughly 0.9 to 11 million of them, yielded some 540,000 cDNA molecules. TCRdb reanalysed the PCR reads using MiXCR and keeps one entry per CDR3 protein. The sample records 400,000 to 500,000 distinct CDR3 sequences, approximately 39% being singletons. The data stem from a study of post-analysis software for immune sequencing data. As for the study in general: The disease courses covered relapsing-remitting, secondary progressive and progressive-relapsing multiple sclerosis. Study results and limitations: Patients carried 5 or 6 TRBV segments more frequently than controls did, and TRBV5-6, TRBV5-1 and TRBV20-1 were among them. Strong co-clustering by F measure was seen for same-batch samples. Those with multiple sclerosis, the patient group, showed significantly lower normalized Chao1 diversity than controls.

The chain joins TRBV6-1 to TRBJ2-7; D is tentatively TRBD1 or TRBD2 (5 bases each). This TCR was recovered from a girl under 10 years old with multiple sclerosis. The sample taken for sequencing was blood. CDR3 in amino acids: CASTSGLSYEQYF. CDR3 coding DNA: TGTGCCAGCACGTCGGGGCTCTCCTACGAGCAGTACTTC.